One TCR beta chain is described in this entry. This CDR3 region has 14 residues. The J segment lost 8 bases and the V segment lost 4 bases, leaving 7 bases of the junction unmatched. The data were obtained in a study of T cell responses to AZD1222 COVID-19 vaccine. Sequencing was performed with immunoSEQ multiplex PCR; in TCRdb, only in-frame clones are kept and a portion is missing. The table lists about 190,000 clones, roughly 93% of them singletons. The source of this sequence is an adult in good health. The chain carries TRBV5-3 and TRBJ2-4; TRBD1 agrees at 9 bases. TRBV5-3 is filed as an ORF, its function uncertain. Sequencing used peripheral blood, obtained on day 0 of AZD1222 vaccination. CDR3 coding DNA: TGTGCCAGAAGCACGGGACAGGGAAGGGACATTCAGTACTTC. Its protein is CARSTGQGRDIQYF.